The 24 T cell receptor beta chains below all came from one sample that was sequenced in a study of cytomegalovirus exposure and HLA in healthy donors. Assay used: immunoSEQ multiplex PCR; TCRdb lists only in-frame clones, some missing. The sample carries tens of thousands of clones, 91% recorded once. Sequenced material: PBMCs. These receptors all stem from a man aged 18 to 30 in good health and CMV-seronegative.

This chain connects TRBV7-8 to TRBJ1-4; D is unclear. The V end was cut by 5 bases, the J end by 4 bases, with 11 bases between. CDR3 size: 14 residues. CDR1 is SGHVS and CDR2 is FQNEAQ in the germline V gene. In DNA form, the CDR3 reads TGTGCCAGCAGCGTACTAGGCGATAATGAAAAACTGTTTTTT. Protein product: CASSVLGDNEKLFF.

The rearrangement uses TRBV7-9 and TRBJ2-7; maybe TRBD2 (7 bases). Germline values: CDR1 SEHNR, CDR2 FQNEAQ (reference sequence). CDR3 length: 17 amino acids. V was clipped by 5 bases and J by 2 bases, with 22 bases between them. This CDR3 reads CASSPPGGLQGAYEQYF. CDR3 nucleotides: TGTGCCAGCAGCCCACCGGGGGGTTTACAGGGTGCCTACGAGCAGTACTTC.

The chain has TRBV6-6 and TRBJ2-7; 10 bases line up with TRBD2. Germline V lookup: CDR1 MNHNY, CDR2 SVGAGI (reference sequence). Germline trimming cut 7 bases from V and 3 bases from J; bases unmatched to any gene: 9. CDR3 size: 15 residues. This chain's CDR3 is CASTRPGLAHYEQYF. As DNA, the CDR3 is TGTGCCAGCACAAGACCGGGACTAGCGCACTACGAGCAGTACTTC.

This chain links TRBV5-6 with TRBJ2-7, with a possible D match to TRBD2 (5 bases). This CDR3 is 15 amino acids long. CDR1 and CDR2 (germline): SGHDT, YYEEEE. V was shortened by 1 base and J by 2 bases, with 13 bases between the two germline ends. Here the CDR3 DNA reads TGTGCCAGCAGCTTGCGAGGACTGTATACCTACGAGCAGTACTTC. Encoded protein: CASSLRGLYTYEQYF.

The V call is TRBV28, the J call TRBJ2-6, with 9 bases fitting TRBD1. The CDR3 covers 17 residues. Germline loops: CDR1 MDHEN, CDR2 SYDVKM. After removal of 5 bases from V and 1 base from J, the junction contained 6 bases not matched to a gene. Here the CDR3 DNA reads TGTGCCAGCAGTCCACCGGGACAGGGATCTGGGGCCAACGTCCTGACTTTC. Translated, it gives CASSPPGQGSGANVLTF. The full variable domain, with the rest looked up from reference TRBV28 and TRBJ2-6, is DVKVTQSSRYLVKRTGEKVFLECVQDMDHENMFWYRQDPGLGLRLIYFSYDVKMKEKGDIPEGYSVSREKKERFSLILESASTNQTSMYLCASSPPGQGSGANVLTFGAGSRLTVL.

The J gene is TRBJ1-1, the V gene TRBV6-1; D remains unclear. V was shortened by 0 bases and J by 7 bases, with 15 bases between the two germline ends. Germline CDR1 reads MNHNS; CDR2 reads SASEGT. The CDR3 loop spans 15 amino acids. CDR3 DNA: TGTGCCAGCAGTGAAGCCGGAGGCGGGCTCGATGAAGCTTTCTTT. This translates into CASSEAGGGLDEAFF.

The chain carries TRBV7-6 and TRBJ2-1, with D maybe TRBD1 (6 bases). Trimming stripped 5 bases from V and 6 bases from J, with 20 bases between. Germline-derived CDR1 and CDR2 are SGHVS and FNYEAQ. The CDR3 consists of 16 residues. The CDR3 nucleotides are TGTGCCAGCAGCAAAGAAGGGGGTTTAAGGGGCAATGAGCAGTTCTTC. Protein: CASSKEGGLRGNEQFF.

J is TRBJ2-7 and V is TRBV18, with 7 bases matching TRBD2. CDR1 KGHSH and CDR2 LQKENI come from the germline V gene. Trimming removed 3 bases from V and 5 bases from J; junction bases left unmatched: 4. This CDR3 spans 13 amino acids. The CDR3 loop is CASSPWEGNEQYF. DNA of the CDR3: TGTGCCAGCTCACCTTGGGAGGGCAACGAGCAGTACTTC.

This chain uses TRBV9 with TRBJ2-5; 9 bases map to TRBD2. V was clipped by 3 bases and J by 2 bases; unmatched bases: 8. CDR3 size: 16 residues. Germline CDR1 SGDLS, CDR2 YYNGEE. Here the CDR3 DNA reads TGTGCCAGCAGCGGAATTAGCGGGAGACGGCAAGAGACCCAGTACTTC. Protein sequence: CASSGISGRRQETQYF.

The chain is built from TRBV6-6 and TRBJ1-1, with D perhaps matching TRBD1 (6 bases). Trimming removed 7 bases at V and 1 base at J, with 7 bases between. The germline V gene encodes CDR1 MNHNY and CDR2 SVGAGI (reference sequence). CDR3 length: 12 amino acids. The CDR3: CASKQGNTEAFF. CDR3 DNA: TGTGCCAGCAAACAGGGGAACACTGAAGCTTTCTTT.

The genes are TRBV5-4 and TRBJ1-1; D is undetermined. Germline V CDR1 and CDR2: SGHNT, YYREEE (reference sequence). The CDR3 has 15 residues. V lost 0 bases and J 1 base, leaving 10 bases between the germline ends. The CDR3: CASSLVRRQNTEAFF. CDR3 coding DNA: TGTGCCAGCAGCTTGGTTCGCAGACAGAACACTGAAGCTTTCTTT.

This rearrangement joins TRBV25-1 to TRBJ2-3; 8 bases are a match to TRBD1. Germline V gives CDR1 MGHDK, CDR2 SYGVNS. V lost 4 bases and J lost 3; bases outside the gene matches: 9. The CDR3 loop spans 16 amino acids. The CDR3 region is CASSGRGRRGTDTQYF. The CDR3 nucleotides read TGTGCCAGCAGTGGCAGGGGGCGCAGGGGAACAGATACGCAGTATTTT.

Written as DNA, the CDR3 is TGTGCCAGCCACCCATACGACAGGAACACTGAAGCTTTCTTT. Translated, it gives CASHPYDRNTEAFF. This chain joins TRBV27 and TRBJ1-1; possible D gene TRBD1, 5 bases. V lost 8 bases to trimming and J lost 1 base, with 14 bases between them. Germline V gene sequence: CDR1 MNHEY, CDR2 SMNVEV (reference sequence). This CDR3 contains 14 residues.

For the CDR3, the DNA is TGTGCCAGCAGTCGGCCGACGGGATACAATGAGCAGTTCTTC. It yields the protein CASSRPTGYNEQFF. The chain joins TRBV6-5 to TRBJ2-1, with a possible D match to TRBD2 (5 bases). The germline V and J ends were trimmed by 5 bases and 4 bases, with 12 bases remaining between them. There are 14 residues in the CDR3. CDR1 MNHEY and CDR2 SVGAGI come from the germline V gene.

V gene TRBV5-4 combines with J gene TRBJ2-3; D gene ambiguous. Germline lookup yields CDR1 SGHNT and CDR2 YYREEE (reference sequence). The V end was cut by 1 base, the J end by 1 base, with 10 bases between. The CDR3 extends over 15 amino acids. The CDR3 is CASSLTASGTDTQYF. The DNA of the CDR3 is TGTGCCAGCAGCTTGACTGCCTCGGGCACAGATACGCAGTATTTT.

The table lists this clone with a count of one. CDR3 DNA: TGCGCCAGCAGCAAAGAGGGGGCAGCTAATGAAAAACTGTTTTTT. The encoded protein is CASSKEGAANEKLFF. This chain joins TRBV5-1 and TRBJ1-4; 7 positions match TRBD1. The V gene's germline CDR1 is SGHRS and CDR2 YFSETQ. The CDR3 has 15 amino acids. After removal of 4 bases from V and 3 bases from J, the junction contained 6 bases not matched to a gene.

The chain is built from TRBV27 and TRBJ2-5; 13 nucleotides agree with TRBD2. V shed 7 bases, J shed 5 bases, and the junction held 7 bases outside the gene matches. This CDR3 has 15 amino acids. Per the germline V gene, CDR1 is MNHEY and CDR2 is SMNVEV (reference sequence). The CDR3 DNA reads TGTGCCAGCACCCGGACTAGCGGGAGTATGGAGACCCAGTACTTC. Residues: CASTRTSGSMETQYF.

This sequence joins TRBV7-2 and TRBJ2-5; 8 bases align to TRBD2. The trim removed 1 base at V and 5 bases at J, leaving 9 bases unmatched. Per the germline V gene, CDR1 is SGHTA and CDR2 is FQGNSA. The CDR3 consists of 16 residues. CDR3 sequence: CASSLGGAGGSETQYF. CDR3 sequence (DNA): TGTGCCAGCAGCTTAGGAGGCGCGGGAGGATCGGAGACCCAGTACTTC. The whole variable domain, filled in from reference TRBV7-2 and TRBJ2-5, reads GAGVSQSPSNKVTEKGKDVELRCDPISGHTALYWYRQSLGQGLEFLIYFQGNSAPDKSGLPSDRFSAERTGGSVSTLTIQRTQQEDSAVYLCASSLGGAGGSETQYFGPGTRLLVL.

The rearrangement joins TRBV19 to TRBJ1-5, with 7 positions matching TRBD1. CDR3 length: 16 residues. CDR1 and CDR2 (germline): LNHDA, SQIVND (reference sequence). V was pared by 5 bases and J by 0 bases, with 7 bases of the junction left unmatched. The CDR3 reads CASSPLTGTSNQPQHF. CDR3 nucleotides: TGTGCCAGTAGTCCCCTGACAGGGACTAGCAATCAGCCCCAGCATTTT.

The table lists this clone with a count of one. This chain connects TRBV5-1 to TRBJ2-2; 12 bases match TRBD2. The CDR3 extends over 18 amino acids. Trimming at V came to 3 bases and at J to 4 bases, leaving 10 bases not matched to a gene. The V gene's germline CDR1 is SGHRS and CDR2 YFSETQ. The CDR3 region has the DNA TGCGCCAGCAGCTGGAGGGTACTAGCGGGAGGAGTCACCGGGGAGCTGTTTTTT. Its protein product is CASSWRVLAGGVTGELFF. Complete variable domain (other parts from reference TRBV5-1 and TRBJ2-2): KAGVTQTPRYLIKTRGQQVTLSCSPISGHRSVSWYQQTPGQGLQFLFEYFSETQRNKGNFPGRFSGRQFSNSRSEMNVSTLELGDSALYLCASSWRVLAGGVTGELFFGEGSRLTVL.

The table lists this clone with a few counts. This chain's CDR3 is CASSLRGSANNEQFF. CDR3 nucleotides: TGTGCCAGCAGCTTGAGGGGGAGCGCGAACAATGAGCAGTTCTTC. The chain uses TRBV28 and TRBJ2-1; D is possibly TRBD1 (6 bases). Germline V gene lookup returns CDR1 MDHEN and CDR2 SYDVKM. The CDR3 consists of 15 residues. V lost 6 bases to trimming and J lost 5 bases, with 17 bases between them.

This sequence joins TRBV19 and TRBJ2-7; TRBD2 matches 10 bases. The CDR3 runs to 15 residues. The V segment lost 4 bases and the J segment 4 bases; nucleotides outside the gene matches: 7. Germline values: CDR1 LNHDA, CDR2 SQIVND (reference sequence). The CDR3 DNA reads as TGTGCCAGTAGTACACTAGCGGGATCCGTTTACGAGCAGTACTTC. Its protein product is CASSTLAGSVYEQYF.

J is TRBJ2-3 and V is TRBV29-1; tentative D call: TRBD2 (6 bases). The germline gives CDR1 SQVTM, CDR2 ANQGSEA. The CDR3 has 14 amino acids. V lost 6 bases, J lost 6 bases, and 19 bases lay in between. CDR3 region: CSVQPGLLRDTQYF. CDR3 nucleotide sequence: TGCAGCGTGCAACCGGGACTTCTTAGGGATACGCAGTATTTT.

This clone was found once. CDR3 residues: CAWSVQRELGNEQFF. In DNA, the CDR3 is TGTGCCTGGAGTGTACAGCGGGAGTTGGGGAATGAGCAGTTCTTC. This chain joins TRBV30 and TRBJ2-1, with TRBD2 identical over 8 bases. V trimming: 0 bases; J trimming: 7 bases; junction bases outside the gene matches: 8. This CDR3 has 15 residues. Germline CDR1 and CDR2: GTSNPN and SVGIG (reference sequence).